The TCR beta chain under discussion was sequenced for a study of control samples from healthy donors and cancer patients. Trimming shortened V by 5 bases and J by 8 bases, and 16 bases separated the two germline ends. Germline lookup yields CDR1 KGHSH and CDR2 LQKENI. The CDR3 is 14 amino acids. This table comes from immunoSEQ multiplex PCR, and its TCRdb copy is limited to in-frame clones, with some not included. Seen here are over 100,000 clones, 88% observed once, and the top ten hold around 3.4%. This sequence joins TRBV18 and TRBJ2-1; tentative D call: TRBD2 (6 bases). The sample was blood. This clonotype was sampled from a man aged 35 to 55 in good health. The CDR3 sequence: CASSGGGVGDEQFF. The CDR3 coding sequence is TGTGCCAGCTCAGGAGGCGGGGTAGGGGATGAGCAGTTCTTC.